Listed below are T cell receptor beta chains from one sample, sequenced in a study of cytomegalovirus exposure and HLA in healthy donors. The method was immunoSEQ multiplex PCR; TCRdb's version includes in-frame clones alone and lacks a portion of them. The sample has under 250,000 clones, about 85% seen once. Sequenced sample: PBMCs. The source of these receptors is a woman aged 45-59 years in good health and CMV-seropositive. Both conserved end residues are part of each CDR3. D genes are given only for firm matches. Some rows mark clone size as missing; the rest say once, few, many or name a class of expanded clone.

j_call,d_call,v_call,clone_size,cdr3_aa,cdr3_nt
TRBJ1-4,TRBD1,TRBV13,NA,CASSTTDREHNEKLFF,TGTGCCAGCAGCACGACCGACAGGGAACATAATGAAAAACTGTTTTTT
TRBJ1-1,TRBD1,TRBV19,few,CASTQRQGAPEAFF,TGTGCCAGTACCCAAAGACAGGGGGCGCCGGAAGCTTTCTTT
TRBJ2-3,TRBD2,TRBV10-3,NA,CAIRLAGNTDTQYF,TGTGCCATCAGGCTAGCGGGGAACACAGATACGCAGTATTTT
TRBJ1-2,TRBD1,TRBV30,NA,CAWSDWTGLTNYGYTF,TGTGCCTGGAGTGACTGGACAGGGCTAACTAACTATGGCTACACCTTC
TRBJ1-6,NA,TRBV6-1,NA,CASSGPRGANSPLHF,TGTGCCAGCAGCGGGCCGCGGGGGGCGAATTCACCCCTCCACTTT
TRBJ2-7,NA,TRBV7-9,NA,CASSLTGTGESYEQYF,TGTGCCAGCAGCCTCACCGGGACGGGAGAGTCCTACGAGCAGTACTTC
TRBJ2-5,NA,TRBV30,NA,CAWSVGGTQETQYF,TGTGCCTGGAGTGTAGGGGGAACCCAAGAGACCCAGTACTTC
TRBJ1-3,NA,TRBV7-2,NA,CASSLMQAPSGNTIYF,TGTGCCAGCAGCTTAATGCAGGCCCCCTCTGGAAACACCATATATTTT
TRBJ2-3,TRBD2,TRBV7-8,NA,CASSFSTGGTGVTQYF,TGTGCCAGCAGCTTCTCTACGGGGGGAACCGGAGTGACGCAGTATTTT
TRBJ1-5,NA,TRBV6-1,NA,CASSTRVPEQPQHF,TGTGCCAGCAGTACCAGGGTTCCGGAACAGCCCCAGCATTTT
TRBJ1-1,NA,TRBV28,NA,CASSVGESNTEAFF,TGTGCCAGCAGTGTCGGGGAATCGAACACTGAAGCTTTCTTT
TRBJ1-1,TRBD1,TRBV15,NA,CATSSNPGQGFRGMNTEAFF,TGTGCCACCAGCAGTAATCCGGGACAGGGGTTCAGGGGAATGAACACTGAAGCTTTCTTT
TRBJ1-4,NA,TRBV27,NA,CASSSRGGGLEKLFF,TGTGCCAGCAGTTCCCGGGGAGGGGGTCTGGAAAAACTGTTTTTT
TRBJ2-7,NA,TRBV5-1,NA,CASSPRDNYEQYF,TGCGCCAGCAGCCCCCGGGACAACTACGAGCAGTACTTC
TRBJ2-5,TRBD1,TRBV15,NA,CATSRVGQGTETQYF,TGTGCCACCAGCAGAGTGGGACAGGGGACGGAGACCCAGTACTTC
TRBJ2-1,TRBD1,TRBV23-1,NA,CARRLRNRGLFVYNEQFF,TGCGCCAGGAGACTTAGAAACAGGGGGCTTTTTGTCTACAATGAGCAGTTCTTC
TRBJ1-2,NA,TRBV29-1,NA,CSVPRGWPNYGYTF,TGCAGCGTTCCTAGAGGGTGGCCCAACTATGGCTACACCTTC
TRBJ2-5,NA,TRBV5-4,NA,CASSTRGAWETQYF,TGTGCCAGCAGCACACGGGGGGCCTGGGAGACCCAGTACTTC
TRBJ2-7,NA,TRBV9,NA,CASSVGSKDYEQYF,TGTGCCAGCAGCGTAGGGAGTAAGGACTACGAGCAGTACTTC
TRBJ1-1,TRBD1,TRBV18,NA,CASSRQGDGAEAFF,TGTGCCAGCTCCCGACAGGGTGATGGGGCTGAAGCTTTCTTT
TRBJ1-3,NA,TRBV28,NA,CASSLNGQWDGNTIYF,TGTGCCAGCAGTTTAAATGGACAGTGGGATGGAAACACCATATATTTT
TRBJ2-3,TRBD2,TRBV6-5,NA,CATQKRGGGVDTQYF,TGTGCCACCCAAAAACGCGGCGGGGGTGTAGATACGCAGTATTTT
TRBJ1-5,TRBD1,TRBV15,NA,CATSRERQGIQPQHF,TGTGCCACCAGCAGGGAACGACAGGGTATTCAGCCCCAGCATTTT
TRBJ2-5,NA,TRBV11-2,NA,CASSFSRTAVETQYF,TGTGCCAGCAGCTTCTCTCGGACTGCAGTGGAGACCCAGTACTTC
TRBJ1-2,NA,TRBV2,NA,CASSETAATNYDYTF,TGTGCCAGCAGTGAAACGGCCGCGACTAACTATGACTACACCTTC
TRBJ2-7,NA,TRBV7-6,NA,CASSLLTSSEQYF,TGTGCCAGCAGCTTACTAACTAGCTCGGAGCAGTACTTC
TRBJ2-1,TRBD1,TRBV5-1,once,CASSSVDRVNEQFF,TGCGCCAGCAGCTCGGTAGACAGGGTCAATGAGCAGTTCTTC
TRBJ2-7,NA,TRBV5-5,NA,CASSRTGTEQYF,TGTGCCAGCAGCCGTACAGGGACCGAGCAGTACTTC
TRBJ2-3,TRBD1,TRBV19,NA,CASFRTGSTDTQYF,TGTGCCAGTTTCAGGACAGGGAGCACAGATACGCAGTATTTT
TRBJ1-1,NA,TRBV25-1,NA,CASSEFGTPGGMNTEAFF,TGTGCCAGCAGTGAATTCGGCACCCCTGGCGGCATGAACACTGAAGCTTTCTTT
TRBJ1-1,NA,TRBV5-1,NA,CASSSLTAGATEAFF,TGCGCCAGCAGCTCCCTGACGGCAGGGGCCACTGAAGCTTTCTTT
TRBJ1-6,TRBD1,TRBV6-6,few,CASSHTGGGSPLHF,TGTGCCAGCAGTCACACAGGGGGAGGTTCACCCCTCCACTTT
TRBJ1-5,TRBD1,TRBV19,NA,CASSKPRDRGSNQPQHF,TGTGCCAGTAGTAAGCCCCGGGACAGGGGAAGCAATCAGCCCCAGCATTTT
TRBJ2-7,TRBD1,TRBV5-6,NA,CASSAMDRTYEQYF,TGTGCCAGCAGCGCAATGGACAGGACCTACGAGCAGTACTTC
TRBJ2-5,NA,TRBV2,NA,CASSRSLYETQYF,TGTGCCAGCAGCCGGAGTTTGTATGAGACCCAGTACTTC
TRBJ2-3,TRBD2,TRBV27,few,CASSFLASGGSDTQYF,TGTGCCAGCAGTTTCCTGGCTAGCGGGGGCTCAGATACGCAGTATTTT
TRBJ1-1,NA,TRBV30,once,CAWSDLAGIGSTEAFF,TGTGCCTGGAGTGATTTAGCAGGGATTGGAAGCACTGAAGCTTTCTTT
TRBJ1-2,NA,TRBV30,NA,CAWSPPGLPPSGYTF,TGTGCCTGGAGTCCACCGGGACTACCACCTAGTGGCTACACCTTC
TRBJ1-2,NA,TRBV2,once,CASSLKQERSGYTF,TGTGCCAGCAGCCTAAAACAGGAACGGAGTGGCTACACCTTC
TRBJ1-2,NA,TRBV10-2,NA,CASSGHLRYGYTF,TGCGCCAGCAGCGGACATCTCCGCTATGGCTACACCTTC
TRBJ1-4,NA,TRBV28,NA,CASTSEGLNEKLFF,TGTGCCAGCACATCGGAGGGGCTGAATGAAAAACTGTTTTTT
TRBJ2-3,TRBD2,TRBV4-2,NA,CASSQGKSGGTTDTQYF,TGTGCCAGCAGCCAAGGTAAGTCGGGGGGGACCACAGATACGCAGTATTTT
TRBJ1-2,NA,TRBV2,few,CASRGFGGYGYTF,TGTGCCAGCAGAGGGTTCGGAGGATATGGCTACACCTTC
TRBJ2-4,TRBD2,TRBV4-2,NA,CASSQDRGGGAKNIQYF,TGTGCCAGCAGCCAAGATCGGGGCGGGGGAGCCAAAAACATTCAGTACTTC
TRBJ2-7,NA,TRBV20-1,NA,CSAFDIYEQYF,TGCAGTGCTTTCGACATCTACGAGCAGTACTTC